The 31 T cell receptor beta chains below were found in one sample sequenced in a study of a mutant IDH1 vaccine in newly diagnosed glioma. This table comes from immunoSEQ multiplex PCR, and its TCRdb copy is limited to in-frame clones, with some not included. The profile shows 30,000 to 40,000 clones, around four fifths of them singletons. Regarding time point: baseline, week 1 (first vaccination visit). Treatment in this sample: pre-vaccination baseline after standard-of-care therapy. The specimen comprised PBMCs, sampled from a glioma patient treated with radiotherapy, temozolomide or both. The receptor set was obtained from a man aged 35-49 years with glioma. Some clones in this sample may be carry-over from other donors' samples.

The chain links TRBV5-5 to TRBJ2-7, with 9 positions matching TRBD1. The CDR3 totals 17 residues. Germline V gene data show CDR1 as SGHKS and CDR2 as YYEKEE (reference sequence). V shed 4 bases and J 4 bases; nucleotides not matched to a gene: 15. DNA for the CDR3: TGTGCCAGCAGCGGGAGACAGGGGGGGACCCGATATTACGAGCAGTACTTC. The encoded protein is CASSGRQGGTRYYEQYF.

The chain is built from TRBV25-1 and TRBJ1-3; D perhaps matches TRBD1 (5 bases). Germline-derived CDR1 and CDR2 are MGHDK and SYGVNS. The CDR3 has 15 amino acids. The V end was cut by 6 bases, the J end by 8 bases, with 20 bases between. CDR3 in amino acids: CASSALEQVADTIYF. The CDR3 region has the DNA TGTGCCAGCAGCGCACTCGAACAGGTCGCCGACACCATATATTTT.

This clone has only a few counts. The chain joins TRBV5-4 to TRBJ1-1; no clear D gene. The CDR3 contains 14 residues. Germline-derived CDR1 and CDR2 are SGHNT and YYREEE (reference sequence). V lost 1 base and J lost 1, with 8 bases in between. The CDR3 sequence is CASSLFNTNTEAFF. In DNA, the CDR3 is TGTGCCAGCAGCTTGTTTAATACGAACACTGAAGCTTTCTTT.

This clone has just one count. The chain has TRBV4-1 and TRBJ2-7; tentative D call: TRBD2 (5 bases). The germline V gene has CDR1 MGHRA and CDR2 YSYEKL. The CDR3 runs 15 residues. Trimming stripped 1 base from V and 3 bases from J, with 13 bases between. The CDR3 nucleotides are TGCGCCAGCAGCCAAGGGTCGGGAATGAACTACGAGCAGTACTTC. It translates to CASSQGSGMNYEQYF.

This clone was recorded only once. The genes are TRBV6-5 and TRBJ2-3, with TRBD1 matching over 8 bases. With 2 bases clipped from V and 2 bases from J, the junction kept 3 bases outside the gene matches. This CDR3 comprises 15 residues. Looked up from germline, CDR1 is MNHEY and CDR2 is SVGAGI. CDR3 in amino acids: CASSYGTGDTDTQYF. CDR3 coding DNA: TGTGCCAGCAGTTACGGGACAGGCGACACAGATACGCAGTATTTT.

This chain joins TRBV7-2 and TRBJ2-3; 7 nucleotides agree with TRBD1. V trimming: 5 bases; J trimming: 3 bases; junction bases outside the gene matches: 5. The germline CDR1 and CDR2 sequences are SGHTA and FQGNSA. CDR3 length: 14 residues. CDR3: CASSRGRGTDTQYF. The CDR3 DNA reads TGTGCCAGCAGCCGCGGCAGGGGGACAGATACGCAGTATTTT.

The chain has TRBV7-9 and TRBJ2-1; TRBD2 aligns across 8 bases. The junction had 6 bases not matched to a gene; V was cut back by 5 bases and J by 0 bases. The V gene's germline CDR1 is SEHNR and CDR2 FQNEAQ (reference sequence). The CDR3 has 16 residues. This CDR3 reads CASSRLSGSSYNEQFF. CDR3 nucleotides: TGTGCCAGCAGCCGACTGAGCGGGAGCTCCTACAATGAGCAGTTCTTC.

The rearrangement uses TRBV19 and TRBJ1-2, with no clear D. The CDR3 is made up of 11 amino acids. Trimming removed 11 bases at V and 8 bases at J, with 15 bases between. Germline V gene sequence: CDR1 LNHDA, CDR2 SQIVND (reference sequence). The CDR3 DNA follows: TGTGCCGTCCGGGCCGTCGGGGGCTACACCTTC. Translation gives CAVRAVGGYTF.

This chain uses TRBV5-4 with TRBJ1-3; D call uncertain. Germline V gives CDR1 SGHNT, CDR2 YYREEE (reference sequence). The CDR3 runs 14 residues. Trimming pared 4 bases from V and 0 bases from J, leaving 8 bases between. The CDR3 DNA reads TGTGCCAGCAGCCCAGGATTCTCTGGAAACACCATATATTTT. It translates to CASSPGFSGNTIYF.

The genes are TRBV18 and TRBJ1-1, with TRBD1 matching over 7 bases. This CDR3 contains 18 residues. V was pared by 2 bases and J by 0 bases, with 12 bases of the junction left unmatched. Germline V gives CDR1 KGHSH, CDR2 LQKENI. This CDR3 is CASSPTRGSHSVNTEAFF. The DNA of the CDR3 is TGTGCCAGCTCACCAACCAGGGGGTCTCACTCCGTGAACACTGAAGCTTTCTTT.

The J gene is TRBJ1-5, the V gene TRBV2; maybe TRBD1 (6 bases). This CDR3 has 15 residues. Germline assignment: CDR1 SNHLY and CDR2 FYNNEI. Trimming stripped 6 bases from V and 0 bases from J, with 12 bases between. As DNA, the CDR3 is TGTGCCAGCAGATCGGGGGCGGCTAGCAATCAGCCCCAGCATTTT. As protein: CASRSGAASNQPQHF.

This clone was seen a handful of times. CDR3 protein: CAAGAINTEAFF. DNA for the CDR3: TGTGCCGCGGGGGCCATTAACACTGAAGCTTTCTTT. The chain links TRBV18 to TRBJ1-1, with D possibly being TRBD1 (6 bases). The CDR3 is 12 amino acids. V was clipped by 11 bases and J by 2 bases, with 12 bases between them. Germline V lookup: CDR1 KGHSH, CDR2 LQKENI.

The CDR3: CASSVRGGDAFF. CDR3 sequence (DNA): TGTGCCAGCAGCGTACGGGGGGGCGATGCTTTCTTT. The chain couples TRBV9 to TRBJ1-1; maybe TRBD1 (6 bases). V lost 1 base to trimming and J lost 11 bases, with 12 bases between them. The CDR3 runs 12 residues. Germline V lookup: CDR1 SGDLS, CDR2 YYNGEE.

The CDR3 DNA reads as TGTGCCAGCAGCTTTGAACAGGGGGTTGTCAGTGGCTACACCTTC. Its translation: CASSFEQGVVSGYTF. The V gene is TRBV7-3, the J gene TRBJ1-2, with 8 bases fitting TRBD1. Trimming at V came to 3 bases and at J to 7 bases, leaving 10 bases not matched to a gene. Germline lookup yields CDR1 SGHTA and CDR2 FQGTGA. The CDR3 is made up of 15 amino acids.

The rearrangement joins TRBV11-2 to TRBJ1-4; D ambiguous. CDR1 and CDR2 from the germline V gene are SGHAT and FQNNGV. The CDR3 consists of 14 residues. V gave up 2 bases and J gave up 0 bases, with 4 bases separating them. The CDR3 loop reads CASSLRATNEKLFF. The CDR3 DNA is TGTGCCAGCAGCTTAAGGGCAACTAATGAAAAACTGTTTTTT.

The chain is built from TRBV5-1 and TRBJ2-2; D perhaps matches TRBD1 (6 bases). The V end lost 4 bases, the J end lost 3 bases, and 13 bases lay between the germline ends. CDR3 size: 15 residues. Germline assignment: CDR1 SGHRS and CDR2 YFSETQ. CDR3 protein: CASSPGTSYTGELFF. The CDR3 DNA follows: TGCGCCAGCAGCCCCGGGACATCATACACCGGGGAGCTGTTTTTT.

This chain's CDR3 is CSVQKDGTENTEAFF. As DNA, the CDR3 is TGCAGCGTTCAAAAAGACGGGACAGAGAACACTGAAGCTTTCTTT. The rearrangement uses TRBV29-1 and TRBJ1-1; 7 bases agree with TRBD1. V trimming: 5 bases; J trimming: 1 base; junction bases outside the gene matches: 10. Germline values: CDR1 SQVTM, CDR2 ANQGSEA. The CDR3 has 15 residues.

The chain joins TRBV9 to TRBJ2-1; weak D call: TRBD1 (5 bases). This CDR3 is built from 14 residues. CDR1 is SGDLS, CDR2 YYNGEE, per germline. V shed 0 bases and J shed 9 bases, with 13 bases lying between them. This chain's CDR3 is CASSVALRQFEQFF. CDR3 coding DNA: TGTGCCAGCAGCGTAGCTCTTCGACAGTTTGAGCAGTTCTTC.

V gene TRBV11-1 combines with J gene TRBJ2-2, with a weak D call TRBD1 (6 bases). The CDR3 sequence is 16 residues long. V was shortened by 4 bases and J by 1 base, with 13 bases between the two germline ends. Looked up from germline, CDR1 is SGHAT and CDR2 is FQDESV (reference sequence). Here the CDR3 DNA reads TGTGCCAGCAGCTACCACAGGGTGGGGAACACCGGGGAGCTGTTTTTT. Translated: CASSYHRVGNTGELFF.

The chain has TRBV10-3 and TRBJ1-6; 9 bases agree with TRBD1. CDR1 and CDR2 (germline): ENHRY, SYGVKD. V lost 6 bases and J lost 6; bases outside the gene matches: 9. The CDR3 extends over 16 amino acids. For the CDR3, the DNA is TGTGCCATCAGCCCCGGGACAGGGCGAGGTAATTCACCCCTCCACTTT. Translation gives CAISPGTGRGNSPLHF.

The V gene is TRBV30, the J gene TRBJ2-7; perhaps TRBD2 as D (5 bases). Germline loops: CDR1 GTSNPN, CDR2 SVGIG (reference sequence). Trimming removed 2 bases at V and 4 bases at J, with 15 bases between. This CDR3 spans 14 amino acids. The CDR3 protein is CAWSWRLRGYEQYF. The CDR3 nucleotides are TGTGCCTGGAGTTGGAGGCTTCGGGGATACGAGCAGTACTTC.

The chain is built from TRBV4-1 and TRBJ1-5; TRBD1 might be the D (6 bases). The germline V gene encodes CDR1 MGHRA and CDR2 YSYEKL. The ends were cut back, 1 base at V and 4 bases at J, with 23 bases in the middle. This CDR3 has 19 amino acids. CDR3 DNA: TGCGCCAGCAGCCAAGGGAGACTTGGGGTCATCCAGGGGAATCAGCCCCAGCATTTT. Its translation is CASSQGRLGVIQGNQPQHF.

This clone turned up a few times. This sequence joins TRBV10-3 and TRBJ1-4; D gene uncertain. The length of the CDR3 is 15 residues. Trimming removed 8 bases from V and 8 bases from J, with 21 bases in between. CDR1 is ENHRY and CDR2 is SYGVKD in the germline V gene. CDR3 region: CAIGQGREWPEKLFF. Here the CDR3 DNA reads TGTGCCATCGGGCAAGGGAGGGAATGGCCCGAAAAACTGTTTTTT.

The CDR3 DNA reads as TGCGCCAGCAGCTTGGAGGGGAGCTCTGGAAACACCATATATTTT. Translation gives CASSLEGSSGNTIYF. The chain employs TRBV5-1 and TRBJ1-3, with D maybe TRBD1 (5 bases). This CDR3 has 15 residues. Germline values: CDR1 SGHRS, CDR2 YFSETQ. Trimming left V 0 bases short and J 0 bases short, with 7 bases between.

This chain joins TRBV5-1 and TRBJ1-3, with D hard to call. Deletions cut 4 bases from V and 2 bases from J, with 10 bases between. CDR3 length equals 14 residues. Per germline, CDR1 SGHRS and CDR2 YFSETQ. The CDR3 region has the DNA TGCGCCAGCAGCACGGGAGCGGCTGGAAACACCATATATTTT. It codes for CASSTGAAGNTIYF.

The chain is built from TRBV30 and TRBJ1-1, with D tentatively TRBD1 (6 bases). The CDR3 consists of 13 residues. Trimming pared 8 bases from V and 3 bases from J, leaving 16 bases between. Germline V gene sequence: CDR1 GTSNPN, CDR2 SVGIG (reference sequence). The CDR3 loop is CARSRRGDTEAFF. In DNA form, the CDR3 reads TGTGCCAGATCAAGGAGGGGGGACACTGAAGCTTTCTTT. Together with reference TRBV30 and TRBJ1-1, the CDR3 gives the full variable domain: SQTIHQWPATLVQPVGSPLSLECTVEGTSNPNLYWYRQAAGRGLQLLFYSVGIGQISSEVPQNLSASRPQDRQFILSSKKLLLSDSGFYLCARSRRGDTEAFFGQGTRLTVV.

The chain is built from TRBV6-4 and TRBJ2-2; the D is unclear. The CDR3 loop spans 13 amino acids. The V gene lost 4 bases and the J gene lost 4 bases, with 7 bases spanning the gap. Germline CDR1 and CDR2: MRHNA and SNTAGT. Written as DNA, the CDR3 is TGTGCCAGCAGTGTGGGTAGCACCGGGGAGCTGTTTTTT. The encoded protein is CASSVGSTGELFF.

This clone has only one observation. The genes are TRBV18 and TRBJ2-2; TRBD2 matches 7 bases. Germline loops: CDR1 KGHSH, CDR2 LQKENI. The length of the CDR3 is 16 residues. V shed 1 base, J shed 5 bases, and the junction held 7 bases outside the gene matches. CDR3 DNA: TGTGCCAGCTCACCACTCGCGGGGGAGGAGACCGGGGAGCTGTTTTTT. Protein: CASSPLAGEETGELFF.

This chain connects TRBV5-5 to TRBJ2-5; 12 nucleotides agree with TRBD2. Trimming cost V 3 bases and J 4 bases; bases outside gene matches: 4. The CDR3 has 15 residues. CDR1 is SGHKS, CDR2 YYEKEE, per germline (reference sequence). The CDR3 DNA sequence: TGTGCCAGCAGCTCAGGACTAGCGGGGAGAGAGACCCAGTACTTC. This codes for CASSSGLAGRETQYF.

V gene TRBV30 combines with J gene TRBJ1-2, with D possibly being TRBD1 (6 bases). Germline lookup yields CDR1 GTSNPN and CDR2 SVGIG (reference sequence). The CDR3 is made up of 14 amino acids. V shed 4 bases and J shed 8 bases, with 20 bases lying between them. The CDR3 sequence is CAWTRGAALRGYTF. DNA of the CDR3: TGTGCCTGGACCCGGGGGGCAGCTTTAAGGGGCTACACCTTC.

This clone was picked up one time. The chain joins TRBV9 to TRBJ1-4; 9 bases map to TRBD1. Germline V CDR1 and CDR2: SGDLS, YYNGEE. Trimming removed 0 bases from V and 3 bases from J; junction bases left unmatched: 9. The CDR3 is 18 residues long. The CDR3 region has the DNA TGTGCCAGCAGCGTAGGCTGGACAGGGGCGACCGCTAATGAAAAACTGTTTTTT. It specifies CASSVGWTGATANEKLFF.